This record covers a single T cell receptor (beta chain). Per the original data handling: Nucleated cell counts were estimated from reference gene primer amplification. The method was immunoSEQ multiplex PCR; TCRdb's version includes in-frame clones alone and lacks a portion of them. D and trimming come from the DNA, and the V and J calls and clone size come from that table. The table lists about 50,000 clones, 75% to 90% of them singletons, with about 12% in the top ten. The sample is drawn from a study of blood T cell repertoires in COVID-19. Study as a whole: From the United States, Italy and Spain came samples of acute and convalescent COVID-19. The analysed material was cDNA or gDNA that came from T cells, B-cell-depleted T cells, or PBMCs.

The clonotype originates from a human donor with active COVID-19. The donor label of this sample is uncertain. Specimen: peripheral blood.

The CDR3 nucleotides read TGTGCCACCGTTCACAGGGTATTGGGCTACGAGCAGTACTTC. Translation gives CATVHRVLGYEQYF. This rearrangement joins TRBV24-1 to TRBJ2-7; TRBD1 is a possible D gene (6 bases). V was trimmed by 9 bases and J by 3 bases, leaving 17 bases between them. Germline-derived CDR1 and CDR2 are KGHDR and SFDVKD. The CDR3 is 14 residues long.